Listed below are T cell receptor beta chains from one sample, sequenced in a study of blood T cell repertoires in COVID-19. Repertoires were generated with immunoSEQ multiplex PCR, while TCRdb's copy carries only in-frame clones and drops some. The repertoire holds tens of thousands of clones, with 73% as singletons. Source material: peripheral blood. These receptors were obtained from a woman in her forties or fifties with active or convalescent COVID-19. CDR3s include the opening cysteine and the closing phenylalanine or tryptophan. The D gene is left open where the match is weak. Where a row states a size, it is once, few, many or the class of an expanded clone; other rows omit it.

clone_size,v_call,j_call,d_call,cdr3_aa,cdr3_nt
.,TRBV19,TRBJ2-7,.,CASGWGSAYEQYF,TGTGCCTCCGGGTGGGGCAGCGCCTACGAGCAGTACTTC
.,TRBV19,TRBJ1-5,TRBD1,CASSIGGQGWQPQHF,TGTGCCAGTAGTATTGGGGGACAGGGCTGGCAGCCCCAGCATTTT
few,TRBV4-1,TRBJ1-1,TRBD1,CASSPGQALNTEAFF,TGCGCCAGCAGCCCAGGACAGGCCCTGAACACTGAAGCTTTCTTT
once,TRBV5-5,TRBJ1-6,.,CASSLTGLNNSPLHF,TGTGCCAGCAGCTTGACAGGGCTGAATAATTCACCCCTCCACTTT
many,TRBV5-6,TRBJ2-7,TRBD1,CASSWTGAYEQYF,TGTGCCAGCAGCTGGACAGGGGCCTACGAGCAGTACTTC
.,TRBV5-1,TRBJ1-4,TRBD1,CASSQGQGSEKLFF,TGCGCCAGCAGCCAGGGACAGGGAAGTGAAAAACTGTTTTTT
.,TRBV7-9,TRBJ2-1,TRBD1,CASRPGGYNEQFF,TGTGCCAGCAGACCAGGGGGTTACAATGAGCAGTTCTTC
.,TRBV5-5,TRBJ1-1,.,CASSDWNTEAFF,TGTGCCAGCAGTGACTGGAACACTGAAGCTTTCTTT
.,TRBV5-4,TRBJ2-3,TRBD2,CASSPDSGRAGDTQYF,TGTGCCAGCAGCCCCGATAGCGGGAGGGCCGGAGATACGCAGTATTTT
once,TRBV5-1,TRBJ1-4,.,CASSFGDEKLFF,TGCGCCAGCAGCTTCGGGGATGAAAAACTGTTTTTT
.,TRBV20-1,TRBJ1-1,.,CSASPHTEAFF,TGCAGTGCTAGCCCTCACACTGAAGCTTTCTTT
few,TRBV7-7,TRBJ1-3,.,CASSLPGLAGGAGNTIYF,TGTGCCAGCAGCTTACCCGGTTTGGCTGGGGGGGCTGGAAACACCATATATTTT
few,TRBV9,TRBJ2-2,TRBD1,CASSASSWTGTGELFF,TGTGCCAGCAGCGCTAGTTCGTGGACAGGGACCGGGGAGCTGTTTTTT
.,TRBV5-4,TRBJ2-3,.,CASSFSHRDTQYF,TGTGCCAGCAGCTTTAGCCATAGAGATACGCAGTATTTT
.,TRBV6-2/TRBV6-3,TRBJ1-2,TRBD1,CASSYSGRQGYGYTF,TGTGCCAGCAGTTACTCAGGAAGACAGGGCTATGGCTACACCTTC
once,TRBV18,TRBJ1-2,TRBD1,CASSPGTGLSGYTF,TGTGCCAGCTCACCCGGGACAGGGTTAAGTGGCTACACCTTC
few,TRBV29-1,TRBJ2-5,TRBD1,CSVELGQGGETQYF,TGCAGCGTTGAATTGGGACAGGGGGGGGAGACCCAGTACTTC
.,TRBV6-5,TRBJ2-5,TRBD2,CASRVSGSRETQYF,TGTGCCAGCAGAGTGAGCGGGAGCCGAGAGACCCAGTACTTC
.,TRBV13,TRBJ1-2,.,CASSLGSYGYTF,TGTGCCAGCAGCTTAGGCAGCTATGGCTACACCTTC
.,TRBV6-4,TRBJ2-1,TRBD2,CASSGGLVGEQFF,TGTGCCAGCAGTGGCGGACTAGTGGGCGAGCAGTTCTTC
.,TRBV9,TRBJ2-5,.,CASSVGGLPPETQYF,TGTGCCAGCAGCGTAGGGGGGCTACCCCCGGAGACCCAGTACTTC
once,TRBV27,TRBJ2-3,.,CASSPTRVTDTQYF,TGTGCCAGCAGCCCGACTAGGGTGACAGATACGCAGTATTTT
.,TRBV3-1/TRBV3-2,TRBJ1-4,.,CASSHGQTTTNEKLFF,TGTGCCAGCAGCCACGGACAGACTACAACTAATGAAAAACTGTTTTTT
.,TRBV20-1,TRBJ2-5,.,CSGRRQETQYF,TGCAGTGGCCGGCGGCAAGAGACCCAGTACTTC
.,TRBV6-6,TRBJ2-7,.,CASSYSASEQYF,TGTGCCAGCAGTTACTCTGCGTCCGAGCAGTACTTC
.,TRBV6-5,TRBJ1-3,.,CASSKQGGNTIYF,TGTGCCAGCAGTAAACAGGGTGGAAACACCATATATTTT
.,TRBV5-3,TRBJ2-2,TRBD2,CARSFGLGSNTGELFF,TGTGCCAGAAGCTTTGGACTAGGTTCGAACACCGGGGAGCTGTTTTTT